This T cell receptor beta chain originates from a study of T cell responses to AZD1222 COVID-19 vaccine. The CDR3 totals 14 residues. Germline CDR1 LNHDA, CDR2 SQIVND (reference sequence). V trimming: 3 bases; J trimming: 3 bases; junction bases outside the gene matches: 4. This clone was detected once. Antigen: not known. TCRdb's copy holds only in-frame clones and misses some; the assay was immunoSEQ multiplex PCR. The sample carries about 130,000 clones, roughly 89% recorded once. General study points: Clonal diversity was possibly underestimated, and white British individuals and females predominated among donors. No day 14 peak samples; only post-peak repertoires were characterized. Only five or six AZD1222 recipients were seropositive at baseline.

This specimen consisted of peripheral blood, obtained 28 days after the second AZD1222 dose. This chain connects TRBV19 to TRBJ1-2, with 7 bases identical to TRBD1. The TCR sequence derives from an adult who received the AZD1222 COVID-19 vaccine. The CDR3 loop is CASSINRGDYGYTF. CDR3 sequence (DNA): TGTGCCAGTAGTATCAACAGGGGCGACTATGGCTACACCTTC.